The clone carrying this TCR beta chain was picked up a small number of times. What it recognizes is unknown. The V gene lost 4 bases and the J gene lost 7 bases, with 12 bases spanning the gap. Looked up from germline, CDR1 is SGHRS and CDR2 is YFSETQ. The CDR3 runs 13 residues. As every portion of the isolated RNA was reverse transcribed, the sequencing read expressed TCRB transcripts. Deep immunoSEQ sequencing covered naive, central memory and regulatory T cell samples. The repertoire was sequenced with immunoSEQ multiplex PCR; TCRdb's copy has only in-frame clones and lacks some. In the table there are over 500,000 clones, less than 20% of which are singletons. These data are taken from a study of beta chain features in type 1 diabetes. Whole-study results and caveats: For Type 1 diabetes patients, all four CD4+ subsets carried TCRB CDR3s that were moderately but significantly shorter. Type 1 diabetes patients showed fewer insertions and more deletions at VDJ junctions.

There was one heparinised blood draw per donor, averaging about 110 mL. The clonotype originates from a young man in good health. The sequenced material came from naive CD4+ T cells from blood. J is TRBJ2-1 and V is TRBV5-1; D is perhaps TRBD1 (5 bases). The CDR3 is CASSSRTGNEQFF. The CDR3 DNA reads TGCGCCAGCAGCAGCCGAACAGGAAATGAGCAGTTCTTC.